This entry lists 11 T cell receptor beta chains sequenced from one sample in a study of blood T cell repertoires in COVID-19. Sequencing was performed with immunoSEQ multiplex PCR; in TCRdb, only in-frame clones are kept and a portion is missing. The table records some 350,000 clones, around 87% of them present only once. The sequenced material came from peripheral blood. The source of these receptors is a woman aged 50 to 60 with COVID-19, enrolled during active disease.

The CDR3 DNA follows: TGTGCCAGTAGTACAACGGACATTTCCGAGCAGTACTTC. This codes for CASSTTDISEQYF. The chain couples TRBV19 to TRBJ2-7, with a tentative D call TRBD1 (5 bases). The germline V and J ends were trimmed by 4 bases and 6 bases, with 13 bases remaining between them. This CDR3 comprises 13 residues. Germline assignment: CDR1 LNHDA and CDR2 SQIVND (reference sequence).

A few counts support this clone. This chain connects TRBV18 to TRBJ1-4; a weak D match, TRBD1 (6 bases). Between the trimmed V and J ends, which lost 2 bases and 8 bases, there was a span of 18 bases. This CDR3 is built from 16 residues. Germline V gene data show CDR1 as KGHSH and CDR2 as LQKENI. In DNA, the CDR3 is TGTGCCAGCTCACCATCGCCGGCAGGGGTAGGCGAAAAACTGTTTTTT. Its translation: CASSPSPAGVGEKLFF.

This sequence joins TRBV5-8 and TRBJ2-1, with TRBD2 as a possible D gene (5 bases). The germline gives CDR1 SGHTS, CDR2 YDEGEE. V lost 5 bases, J lost 3 bases, and 18 bases lay in between. The CDR3 consists of 16 residues. The CDR3 protein is CASRRAANLFYNEQFF. The CDR3 DNA sequence: TGTGCCAGCAGGCGAGCGGCAAACCTCTTCTACAATGAGCAGTTCTTC.

This sequence joins TRBV30 and TRBJ1-3; TRBD1 might be the D (6 bases). V shed 0 bases and J shed 0 bases, with 9 bases lying between them. Germline CDR1 is GTSNPN and CDR2 is SVGIG (reference sequence). The CDR3 runs 15 residues. CDR3 bases: TGTGCCTGGAGTGTACTCAGGGGCTCTGGAAACACCATATATTTT. Residues: CAWSVLRGSGNTIYF.

The chain is built from TRBV6-1 and TRBJ1-4; D unresolved. CDR3 size: 16 residues. V lost 2 bases, J lost 1 base, and 11 bases lay in between. Germline V gives CDR1 MNHNS, CDR2 SASEGT. In DNA form, the CDR3 reads TGTGCCAGCAGTGAATACCCGGGAGTAACTAATGAAAAACTGTTTTTT. Its translation is CASSEYPGVTNEKLFF.

The chain is built from TRBV4-1 and TRBJ2-7, with 10 bases identical to TRBD2. The germline V gene encodes CDR1 MGHRA and CDR2 YSYEKL. The CDR3 has 16 amino acids. J gave up 4 bases and V 0 bases, and 6 bases lay outside the gene matches. The CDR3 loop is CASSQDQSSGRYEQYF. For the CDR3, the DNA is TGCGCCAGCAGCCAAGATCAGTCTAGCGGGAGATACGAGCAGTACTTC.

The chain employs TRBV19 and TRBJ2-2, with 12 bases that match TRBD1. CDR1 and CDR2 from the germline V gene are LNHDA and SQIVND (reference sequence). The length of the CDR3 is 18 residues. Trimming at V came to 6 bases and at J to 4 bases, leaving 12 bases not matched to a gene. Written as DNA, the CDR3 is TGTGCCAGTAGGCGGAGAGACGGGACAGGGGGCACCACCGGGGAGCTGTTTTTT. Its translation: CASRRRDGTGGTTGELFF.

The chain couples TRBV7-2 to TRBJ2-1, with 8 positions matching TRBD2. Germline V gene lookup returns CDR1 SGHTA and CDR2 FQGNSA. The CDR3 is 15 residues long. V trimming: 4 bases; J trimming: 8 bases; junction bases outside the gene matches: 10. CDR3 in DNA: TGTGCCAGCAGCTACCTTGGTAGCGGGACGTATGAGCAGTTCTTC. Translated, it gives CASSYLGSGTYEQFF.

The rearrangement uses TRBV6-5 and TRBJ1-2; D ambiguous. This CDR3 comprises 15 residues. V lost 0 bases, J lost 0 bases, and 8 bases lay in between. CDR1 and CDR2 from the germline V gene are MNHEY and SVGAGI. CDR3 DNA sequence: TGTGCCAGCAGTTACTCAGGCCTAGCTAACTATGGCTACACCTTC. It is translated as CASSYSGLANYGYTF.

The genes are TRBV2 and TRBJ2-1; TRBD2 matches at 14 bases. V shed 8 bases and J 8 bases; nucleotides not matched to a gene: 14. In germline, CDR1 is SNHLY, CDR2 FYNNEI. The length of the CDR3 is 17 residues. Here the CDR3 DNA reads TGTGCCAGCGATGCGAGACAGGGACTAGCGGGAGTCCATGAGCAGTTCTTC. Translated: CASDARQGLAGVHEQFF.

This rearrangement joins TRBV11-1 to TRBJ1-2; no clear D gene. The CDR3 runs 14 residues. V was shortened by 1 base and J by 3 bases, with 9 bases between the two germline ends. Germline-derived CDR1 and CDR2 are SGHAT and FQDESV (reference sequence). CDR3 in DNA: TGTGCCAGCAGCTTAGAAGGAGCAGACTATGGCTACACCTTC. As protein: CASSLEGADYGYTF.